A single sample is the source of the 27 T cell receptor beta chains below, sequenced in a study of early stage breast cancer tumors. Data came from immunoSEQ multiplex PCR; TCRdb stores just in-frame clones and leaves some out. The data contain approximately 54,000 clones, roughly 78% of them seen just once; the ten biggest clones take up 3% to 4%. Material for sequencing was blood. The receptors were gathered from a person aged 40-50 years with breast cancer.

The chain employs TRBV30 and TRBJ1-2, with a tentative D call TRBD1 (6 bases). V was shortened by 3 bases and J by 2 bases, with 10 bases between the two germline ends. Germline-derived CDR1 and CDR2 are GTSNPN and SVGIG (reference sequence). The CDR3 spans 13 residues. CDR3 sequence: CAWRRGMNYGYTF. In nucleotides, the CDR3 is TGTGCCTGGAGAAGGGGGATGAACTATGGCTACACCTTC.

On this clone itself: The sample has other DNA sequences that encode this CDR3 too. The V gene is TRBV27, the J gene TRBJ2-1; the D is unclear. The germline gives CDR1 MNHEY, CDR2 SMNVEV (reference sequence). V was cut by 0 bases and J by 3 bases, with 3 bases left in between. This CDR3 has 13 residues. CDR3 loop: CASSLSDYNEQFF. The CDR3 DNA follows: TGTGCCAGCAGTTTATCCGACTACAATGAGCAGTTCTTC.

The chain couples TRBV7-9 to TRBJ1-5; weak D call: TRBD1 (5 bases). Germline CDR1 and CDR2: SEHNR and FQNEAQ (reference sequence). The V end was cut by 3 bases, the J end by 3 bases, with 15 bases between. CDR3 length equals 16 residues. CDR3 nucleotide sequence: TGTGCCAGCAGCTTGGGGGTAGGTCAGAACAATCAGCCCCAGCATTTT. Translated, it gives CASSLGVGQNNQPQHF.

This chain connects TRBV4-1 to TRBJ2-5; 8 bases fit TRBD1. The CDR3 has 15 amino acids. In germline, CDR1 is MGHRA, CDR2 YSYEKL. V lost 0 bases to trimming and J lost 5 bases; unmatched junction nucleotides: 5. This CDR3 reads CASSQEPGGVETQYF. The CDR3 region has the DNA TGCGCCAGCAGCCAAGAACCAGGGGGCGTCGAGACCCAGTACTTC.

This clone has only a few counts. Written as DNA, the CDR3 is TGTGCCAGTAGTATTACAGGGGGCGCACAGCCCCAGCATTTT. This codes for CASSITGGAQPQHF. The chain has TRBV19 and TRBJ1-5; 9 bases map to TRBD1. The CDR3 length is 14 residues. V dropped 3 bases and J dropped 7; count of bases not matched to a gene: 4. CDR1 and CDR2 (germline): LNHDA, SQIVND (reference sequence).

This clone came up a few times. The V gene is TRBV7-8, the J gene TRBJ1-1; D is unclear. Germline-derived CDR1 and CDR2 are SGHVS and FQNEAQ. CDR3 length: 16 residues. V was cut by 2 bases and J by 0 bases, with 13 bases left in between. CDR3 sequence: CASSLTLSGMNTEAFF. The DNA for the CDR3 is TGTGCCAGCAGCTTAACCTTAAGCGGGATGAACACTGAAGCTTTCTTT.

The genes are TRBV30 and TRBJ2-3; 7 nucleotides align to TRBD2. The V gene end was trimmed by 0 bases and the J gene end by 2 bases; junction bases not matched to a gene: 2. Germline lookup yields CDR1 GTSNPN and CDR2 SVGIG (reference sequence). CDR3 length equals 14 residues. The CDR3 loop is CAWSVGRDTDTQYF. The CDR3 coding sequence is TGTGCCTGGAGTGTGGGGAGGGACACAGATACGCAGTATTTT. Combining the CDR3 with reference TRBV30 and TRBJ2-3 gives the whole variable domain SQTIHQWPATLVQPVGSPLSLECTVEGTSNPNLYWYRQAAGRGLQLLFYSVGIGQISSEVPQNLSASRPQDRQFILSSKKLLLSDSGFYLCAWSVGRDTDTQYFGPGTRLTVL.

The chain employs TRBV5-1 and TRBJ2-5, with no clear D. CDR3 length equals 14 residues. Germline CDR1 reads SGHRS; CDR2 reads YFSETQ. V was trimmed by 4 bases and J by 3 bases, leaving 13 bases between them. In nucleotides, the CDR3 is TGCGCCAGCAGCCAGGAATGGGTAGAAGAGACCCAGTACTTC. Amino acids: CASSQEWVEETQYF.

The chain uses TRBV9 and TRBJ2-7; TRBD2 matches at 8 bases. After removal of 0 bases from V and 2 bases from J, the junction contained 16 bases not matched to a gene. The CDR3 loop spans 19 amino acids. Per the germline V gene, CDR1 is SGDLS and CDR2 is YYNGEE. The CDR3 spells CASSVVTWAREGFPYEQYF. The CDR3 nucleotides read TGTGCCAGCAGCGTAGTCACCTGGGCACGGGAGGGGTTTCCCTACGAGCAGTACTTC.

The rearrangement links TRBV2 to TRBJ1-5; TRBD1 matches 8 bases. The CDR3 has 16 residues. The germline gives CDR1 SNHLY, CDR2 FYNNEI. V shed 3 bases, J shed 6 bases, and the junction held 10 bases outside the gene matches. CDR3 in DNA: TGTGCCAGCAGTGAGCATCAGGGGGCGCGGAGTCAGCCCCAGCATTTT. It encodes CASSEHQGARSQPQHF.

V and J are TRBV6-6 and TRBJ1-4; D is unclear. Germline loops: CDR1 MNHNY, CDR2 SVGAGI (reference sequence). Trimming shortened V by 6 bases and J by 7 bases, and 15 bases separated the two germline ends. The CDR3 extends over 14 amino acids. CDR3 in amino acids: CASSPAWIGEKLFF. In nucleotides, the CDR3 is TGTGCCAGCAGCCCCGCCTGGATAGGTGAAAAACTGTTTTTT.

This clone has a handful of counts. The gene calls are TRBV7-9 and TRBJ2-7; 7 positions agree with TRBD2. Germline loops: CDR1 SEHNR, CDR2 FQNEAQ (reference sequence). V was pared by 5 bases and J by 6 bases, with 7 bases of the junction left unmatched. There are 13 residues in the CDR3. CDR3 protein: CASSLGLYSEQYF. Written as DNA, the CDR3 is TGTGCCAGCAGCCTGGGACTATACTCCGAGCAGTACTTC.

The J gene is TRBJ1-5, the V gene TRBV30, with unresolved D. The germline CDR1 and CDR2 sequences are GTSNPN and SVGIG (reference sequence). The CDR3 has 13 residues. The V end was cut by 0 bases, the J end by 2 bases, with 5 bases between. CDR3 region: CAWSVQGNQPQHF. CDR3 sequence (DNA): TGTGCCTGGAGTGTCCAGGGCAATCAGCCCCAGCATTTT. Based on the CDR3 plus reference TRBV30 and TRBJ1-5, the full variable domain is SQTIHQWPATLVQPVGSPLSLECTVEGTSNPNLYWYRQAAGRGLQLLFYSVGIGQISSEVPQNLSASRPQDRQFILSSKKLLLSDSGFYLCAWSVQGNQPQHFGDGTRLSIL.

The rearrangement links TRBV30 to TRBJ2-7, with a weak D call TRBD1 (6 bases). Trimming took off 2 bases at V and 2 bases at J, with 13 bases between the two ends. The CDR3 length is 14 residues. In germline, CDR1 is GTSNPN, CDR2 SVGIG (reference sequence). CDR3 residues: CAWSLVGAPYEQYF. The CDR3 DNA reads TGTGCCTGGAGTCTAGTGGGGGCCCCCTACGAGCAGTACTTC.

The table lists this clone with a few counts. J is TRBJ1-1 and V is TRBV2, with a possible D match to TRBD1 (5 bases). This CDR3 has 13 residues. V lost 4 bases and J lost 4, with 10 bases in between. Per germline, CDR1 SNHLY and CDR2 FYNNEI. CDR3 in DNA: TGTGCCAGCAGTGGATGGGGGGTCACTGAAGCTTTCTTT. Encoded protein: CASSGWGVTEAFF.

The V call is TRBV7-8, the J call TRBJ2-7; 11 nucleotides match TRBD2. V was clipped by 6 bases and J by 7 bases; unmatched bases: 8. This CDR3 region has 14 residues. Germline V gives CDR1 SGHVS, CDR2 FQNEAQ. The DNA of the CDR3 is TGTGCCAGCAGTTTTAGCGGGAGGGTGGGTGAGCAGTACTTC. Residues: CASSFSGRVGEQYF.

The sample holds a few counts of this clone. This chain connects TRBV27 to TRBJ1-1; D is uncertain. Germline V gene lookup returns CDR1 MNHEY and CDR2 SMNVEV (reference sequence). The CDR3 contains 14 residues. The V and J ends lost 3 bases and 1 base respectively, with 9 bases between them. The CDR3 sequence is CASSFGQANTEAFF. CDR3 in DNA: TGTGCCAGCAGTTTCGGCCAGGCGAACACTGAAGCTTTCTTT.

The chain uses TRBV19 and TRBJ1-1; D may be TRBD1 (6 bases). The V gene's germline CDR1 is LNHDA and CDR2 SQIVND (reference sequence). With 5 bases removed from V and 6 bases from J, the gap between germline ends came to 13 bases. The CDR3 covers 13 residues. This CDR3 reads CASSPTGAPEAFF. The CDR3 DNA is TGTGCCAGTAGTCCGACAGGTGCCCCTGAAGCTTTCTTT. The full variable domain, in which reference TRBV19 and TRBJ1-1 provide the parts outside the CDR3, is DGGITQSPKYLFRKEGQNVTLSCEQNLNHDAMYWYRQDPGQGLRLIYYSQIVNDFQKGDIAEGYSVSREKKESFPLTVTSAQKNPTAFYLCASSPTGAPEAFFGQGTRLTVV.

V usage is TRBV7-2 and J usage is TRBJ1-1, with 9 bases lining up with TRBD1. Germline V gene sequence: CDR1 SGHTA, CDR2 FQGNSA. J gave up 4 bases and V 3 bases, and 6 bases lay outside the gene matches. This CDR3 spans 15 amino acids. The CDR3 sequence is CASSFGQGISTEAFF. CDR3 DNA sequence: TGTGCCAGCAGCTTCGGACAGGGGATCAGCACTGAAGCTTTCTTT.

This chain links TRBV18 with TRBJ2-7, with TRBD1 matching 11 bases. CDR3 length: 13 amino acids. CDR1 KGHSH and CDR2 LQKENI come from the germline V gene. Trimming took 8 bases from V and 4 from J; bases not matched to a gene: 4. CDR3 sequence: CASAGQGAYEQYF. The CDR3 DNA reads TGTGCCAGCGCCGGACAGGGGGCTTACGAGCAGTACTTC.

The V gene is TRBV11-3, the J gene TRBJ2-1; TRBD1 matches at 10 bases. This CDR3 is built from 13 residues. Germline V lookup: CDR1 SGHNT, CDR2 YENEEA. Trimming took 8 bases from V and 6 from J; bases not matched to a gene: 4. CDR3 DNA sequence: TGTGCCAGCTGGGACAGGGGAACCAATGAGCAGTTCTTC. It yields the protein CASWDRGTNEQFF.

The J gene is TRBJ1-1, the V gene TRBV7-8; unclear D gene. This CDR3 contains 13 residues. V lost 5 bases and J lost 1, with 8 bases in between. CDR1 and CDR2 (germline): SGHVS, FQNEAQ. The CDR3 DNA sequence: TGTGCCAGCAGCCCTGAAACGAACACTGAAGCTTTCTTT. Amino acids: CASSPETNTEAFF. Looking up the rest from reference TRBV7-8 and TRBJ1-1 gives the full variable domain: GAGVSQSPRYKVAKRGQDVALRCDPISGHVSLFWYQQALGQGPEFLTYFQNEAQLDKSGLPSDRFFAERPEGSVSTLKIQRTQQEDSAVYLCASSPETNTEAFFGQGTRLTVV.

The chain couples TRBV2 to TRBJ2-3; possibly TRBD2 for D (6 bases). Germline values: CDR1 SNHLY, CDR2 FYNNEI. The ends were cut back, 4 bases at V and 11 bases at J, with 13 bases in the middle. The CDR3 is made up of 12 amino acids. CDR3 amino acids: CASSALAKGQYF. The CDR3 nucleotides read TGTGCCAGCAGTGCTCTAGCGAAAGGGCAGTATTTT.

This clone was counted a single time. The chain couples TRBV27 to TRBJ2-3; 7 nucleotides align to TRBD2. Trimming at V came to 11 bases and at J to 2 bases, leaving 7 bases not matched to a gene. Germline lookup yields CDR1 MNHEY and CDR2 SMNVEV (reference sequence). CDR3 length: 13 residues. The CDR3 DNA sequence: TGTGCCGCCGGGAGGACTACCACAGATACGCAGTATTTT. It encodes CAAGRTTTDTQYF.

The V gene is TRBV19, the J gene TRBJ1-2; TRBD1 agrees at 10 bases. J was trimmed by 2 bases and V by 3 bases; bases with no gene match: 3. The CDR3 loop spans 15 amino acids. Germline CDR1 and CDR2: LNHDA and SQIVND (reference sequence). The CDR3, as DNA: TGTGCCAGTAGTATTGGGGGACAGGGGAACTATGGCTACACCTTC. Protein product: CASSIGGQGNYGYTF.

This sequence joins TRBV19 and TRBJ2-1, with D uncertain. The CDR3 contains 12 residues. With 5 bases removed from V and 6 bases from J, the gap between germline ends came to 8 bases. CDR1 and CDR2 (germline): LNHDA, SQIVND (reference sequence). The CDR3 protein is CASSYRSNEQFF. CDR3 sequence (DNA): TGTGCCAGTAGTTATCGAAGCAATGAGCAGTTCTTC.

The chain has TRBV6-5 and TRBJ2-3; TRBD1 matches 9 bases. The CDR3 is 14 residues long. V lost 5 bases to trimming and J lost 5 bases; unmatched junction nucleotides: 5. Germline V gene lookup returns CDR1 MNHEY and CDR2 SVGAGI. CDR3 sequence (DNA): TGTGCCAGCAGTACAGGGGGCGCGAAAGATACGCAGTATTTT. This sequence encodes CASSTGGAKDTQYF.